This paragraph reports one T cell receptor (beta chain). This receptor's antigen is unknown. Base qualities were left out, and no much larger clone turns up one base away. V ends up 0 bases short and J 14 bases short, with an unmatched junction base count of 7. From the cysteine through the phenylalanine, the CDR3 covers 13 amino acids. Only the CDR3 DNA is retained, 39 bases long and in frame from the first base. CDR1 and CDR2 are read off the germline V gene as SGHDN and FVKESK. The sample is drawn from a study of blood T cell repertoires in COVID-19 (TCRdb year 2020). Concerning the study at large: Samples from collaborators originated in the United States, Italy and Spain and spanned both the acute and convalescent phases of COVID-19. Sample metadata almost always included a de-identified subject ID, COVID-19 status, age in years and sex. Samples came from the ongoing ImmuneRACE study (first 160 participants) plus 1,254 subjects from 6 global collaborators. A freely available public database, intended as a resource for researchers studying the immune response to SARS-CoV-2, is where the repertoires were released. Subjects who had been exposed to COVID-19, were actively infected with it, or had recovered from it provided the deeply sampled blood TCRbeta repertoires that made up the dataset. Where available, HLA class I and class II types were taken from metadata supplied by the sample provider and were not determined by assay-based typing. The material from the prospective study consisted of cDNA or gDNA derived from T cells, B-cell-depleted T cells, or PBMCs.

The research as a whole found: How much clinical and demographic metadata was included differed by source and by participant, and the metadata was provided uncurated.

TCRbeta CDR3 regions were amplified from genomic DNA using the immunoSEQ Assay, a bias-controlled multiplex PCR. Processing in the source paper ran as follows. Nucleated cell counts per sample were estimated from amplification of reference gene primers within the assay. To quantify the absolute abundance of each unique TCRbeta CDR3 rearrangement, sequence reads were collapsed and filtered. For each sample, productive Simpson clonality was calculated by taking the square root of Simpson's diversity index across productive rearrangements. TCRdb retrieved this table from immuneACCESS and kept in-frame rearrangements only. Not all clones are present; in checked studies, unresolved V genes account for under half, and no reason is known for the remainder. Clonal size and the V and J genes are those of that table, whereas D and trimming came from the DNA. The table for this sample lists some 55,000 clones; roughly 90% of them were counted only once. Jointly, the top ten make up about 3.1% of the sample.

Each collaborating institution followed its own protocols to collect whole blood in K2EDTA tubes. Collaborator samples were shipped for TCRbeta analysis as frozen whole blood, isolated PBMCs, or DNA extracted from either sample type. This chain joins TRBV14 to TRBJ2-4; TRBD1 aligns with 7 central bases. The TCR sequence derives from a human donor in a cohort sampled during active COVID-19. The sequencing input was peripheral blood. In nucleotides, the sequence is TGTGCCAGCAGCCAAGATGGGGACAGCCTTAAGTACTTC. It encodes CASSQDGDSLKYF.